This passage covers 3 T cell receptor beta chains from one sample sequenced in a study of cytomegalovirus exposure and HLA in healthy donors. This PCR relied on a set of 60 Vbeta primers and 13 Jbeta primers. Repertoires were generated with immunoSEQ multiplex PCR, while TCRdb's copy carries only in-frame clones and drops some. This sample yields 200,000 or so clones, of which approximately 82% are seen a single time; 3.5% to 4% belongs to the top ten. Sequencing was done on a sample of PBMCs. These receptors were taken from a male donor in good health and CMV-seronegative.

The V gene is TRBV27, the J gene TRBJ2-2; 13 bases align to TRBD2. The CDR3 is made up of 18 amino acids. Looked up from germline, CDR1 is MNHEY and CDR2 is SMNVEV (reference sequence). V was clipped by 5 bases and J by 2 bases; unmatched bases: 8. Here the CDR3 DNA reads TGTGCCAGCAGTGTCCGGACTAGCGGGAGACCCAACACCGGGGAGCTGTTTTTT. Its translation: CASSVRTSGRPNTGELFF.

The chain couples TRBV7-6 to TRBJ2-7; TRBD2 might be the D (6 bases). This CDR3 has 14 amino acids. Trimming removed 1 base from V and 2 bases from J, with 9 bases in between. Germline lookup yields CDR1 SGHVS and CDR2 FNYEAQ. The CDR3 is CASSLGEVTYEQYF. CDR3 bases: TGTGCCAGCAGCTTAGGGGAGGTTACCTACGAGCAGTACTTC.

This clone came up once. The rearrangement uses TRBV7-9 and TRBJ1-1, with 7 bases fitting TRBD1. Germline CDR1 and CDR2: SEHNR and FQNEAQ (reference sequence). V shed 8 bases, J shed 0 bases, and the junction held 9 bases outside the gene matches. This CDR3 comprises 15 residues. Here the CDR3 DNA reads TGTGCCAGCGAGCTCTTGGGACAGATGAACACTGAAGCTTTCTTT. Translated: CASELLGQMNTEAFF.